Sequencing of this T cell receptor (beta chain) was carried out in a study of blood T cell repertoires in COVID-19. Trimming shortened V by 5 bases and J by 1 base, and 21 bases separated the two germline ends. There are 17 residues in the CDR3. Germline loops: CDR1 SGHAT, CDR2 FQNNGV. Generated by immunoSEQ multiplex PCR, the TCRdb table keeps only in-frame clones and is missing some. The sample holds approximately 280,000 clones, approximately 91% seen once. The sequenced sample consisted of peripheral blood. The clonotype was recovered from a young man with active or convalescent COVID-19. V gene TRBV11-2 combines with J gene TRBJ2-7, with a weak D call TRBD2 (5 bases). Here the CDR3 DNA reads TGTGCCAGCAGCCCGTCGGGGAGCGGCAAGCTTTCCTACGAGCAGTACTTC. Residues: CASSPSGSGKLSYEQYF.